Shown below are 16 T cell receptor beta chains from a single sample sequenced in a study of control samples from healthy donors and cancer patients. TCRdb keeps only in-frame clones here, not all; method: immunoSEQ multiplex PCR. The sample records tens of thousands of clones, around nine tenths being singletons. Sequencing used PBMCs. The receptors originated from a woman aged 45 to 65 with colorectal cancer.

In this sample, this clone turned up a few times. The chain couples TRBV27 to TRBJ2-1; TRBD1 matches 7 bases. This CDR3 is 15 amino acids long. From germline, CDR1 is MNHEY and CDR2 SMNVEV (reference sequence). V trimming: 4 bases; J trimming: 7 bases; junction bases outside the gene matches: 10. CDR3 in DNA: TGTGCCAGCAGTTCCTCACAGGGGTGGACGAATGAGCAGTTCTTC. Translating it yields CASSSSQGWTNEQFF.

The J gene is TRBJ1-5, the V gene TRBV4-2; D is possibly TRBD1 (5 bases). This CDR3 is 16 amino acids long. The V end was cut by 2 bases, the J end by 2 bases, with 13 bases between. Germline V CDR1 and CDR2: LGHNA, YNFKEQ. CDR3 in DNA: TGTGCCAGCAGCCAAACCTTCACAGGTCGCAATCAGCCCCAGCATTTT. Protein sequence: CASSQTFTGRNQPQHF.

V usage is TRBV19 and J usage is TRBJ2-3; TRBD2 agrees at 9 bases. With V trimmed by 7 bases and J by 2 bases, 4 bases remained unmatched. This CDR3 is 14 amino acids long. The germline CDR1 and CDR2 sequences are LNHDA and SQIVND (reference sequence). Here the CDR3 reads CASKSSGDTDTQYF. The CDR3, as DNA: TGTGCCAGTAAGTCTAGCGGGGACACAGATACGCAGTATTTT.

This chain connects TRBV4-2 to TRBJ2-2; D is perhaps TRBD2 (7 bases). The germline V and J ends were trimmed by 0 bases and 7 bases, with 12 bases remaining between them. CDR1 and CDR2 (germline): LGHNA, YNFKEQ. The CDR3 has 15 residues. The CDR3 sequence is CASSQDRGAGGELFF. The CDR3 DNA reads as TGTGCCAGCAGCCAAGATCGGGGGGCTGGCGGGGAGCTGTTTTTT.

The chain carries TRBV6-2 or TRBV6-3 and TRBJ2-5; 12 positions match TRBD2. Germline lookup yields CDR1 MNHEY and CDR2 SVGEGT. CDR3 length: 16 residues. Trimming took 5 bases from V and 4 from J; bases not matched to a gene: 8. The CDR3: CASSQGLAGRRETQYF. In DNA form, the CDR3 reads TGTGCCAGCAGTCAAGGACTAGCGGGGCGTCGAGAGACCCAGTACTTC.

The rearrangement uses TRBV2 and TRBJ2-2; 8 bases line up with TRBD2. Trimming at V came to 6 bases and at J to 1 base, leaving 1 base not matched to a gene. Per germline, CDR1 SNHLY and CDR2 FYNNEI. This CDR3 comprises 14 residues. The CDR3 is CASRSGGNTGELFF. CDR3 nucleotide sequence: TGTGCCAGCAGGAGCGGGGGGAACACCGGGGAGCTGTTTTTT.

This rearrangement joins TRBV2 to TRBJ1-6; possible D gene TRBD1, 6 bases. V lost 6 bases to trimming and J lost 7 bases, with 10 bases between them. Germline assignment: CDR1 SNHLY and CDR2 FYNNEI. This CDR3 is 13 amino acids long. The CDR3, as DNA: TGTGCCAGCAGGATAGGGGGAAATTCACCCCTCCACTTT. Translation gives CASRIGGNSPLHF.

CDR3 DNA: TGTGCCAGCAGTTACGCCACTTGGCCACCCGATGAGCAGTTCTTC. Its protein product is CASSYATWPPDEQFF. The chain has TRBV27 and TRBJ2-1; D ambiguous. Germline CDR1 and CDR2: MNHEY and SMNVEV (reference sequence). This CDR3 has 15 amino acids. Trimming took off 4 bases at V and 8 bases at J, with 18 bases between the two ends.

The chain is built from TRBV18 and TRBJ2-2, with TRBD2 as a possible D gene (6 bases). Trimming left V 3 bases short and J 4 bases short, with 12 bases between. Germline CDR1 reads KGHSH; CDR2 reads LQKENI. This CDR3 has 15 residues. CDR3 loop: CASSPWVAATGELFF. The CDR3 coding sequence is TGTGCCAGCTCACCTTGGGTAGCGGCCACCGGGGAGCTGTTTTTT.

This clone was picked up one time. V is TRBV5-1 and J is TRBJ2-3, with D perhaps matching TRBD2 (5 bases). The V end lost 4 bases, the J end lost 3 bases, and 12 bases lay between the germline ends. Germline-derived CDR1 and CDR2 are SGHRS and YFSETQ. This CDR3 has 14 amino acids. CDR3 bases: TGCGCCAGCAGCGACGGACGGGGTACAGATACGCAGTATTTT. It translates to CASSDGRGTDTQYF. Looking up the rest from reference TRBV5-1 and TRBJ2-3 gives the full variable domain: KAGVTQTPRYLIKTRGQQVTLSCSPISGHRSVSWYQQTPGQGLQFLFEYFSETQRNKGNFPGRFSGRQFSNSRSEMNVSTLELGDSALYLCASSDGRGTDTQYFGPGTRLTVL.

The chain uses TRBV7-2 and TRBJ2-3; 14 bases fit TRBD2. The ends lost 5 bases at V and 1 base at J; junction bases unmatched: 5. The germline gives CDR1 SGHTA, CDR2 FQGNSA. CDR3 size: 17 residues. CDR3 bases: TGTGCCAGCAGCCCCCCGGGACTAGCGGGGGGCACAGATACGCAGTATTTT. Translated: CASSPPGLAGGTDTQYF.

Worth noting for this clone: A much larger clone sits a single nucleotide away, making a read error possible. The chain is built from TRBV2 and TRBJ2-2; the match to TRBD1 covers 9 bases. CDR1 SNHLY and CDR2 FYNNEI come from the germline V gene. V shed 4 bases and J 7 bases; nucleotides not matched to a gene: 10. CDR3 length: 16 residues. This CDR3 reads CASSGNRGLPGGELFF. CDR3 nucleotides: TGTGCCAGCAGTGGGAACAGGGGGCTTCCCGGCGGGGAGCTGTTTTTT.

The rearrangement uses TRBV3-1 (or the pseudogene TRBV3-2) and TRBJ2-3, with D perhaps TRBD2 (5 bases). This CDR3 region has 13 residues. V shed 6 bases and J shed 8 bases, with 15 bases lying between them. The germline V gene encodes CDR1 LGHDT and CDR2 YNNKEL (reference sequence). This CDR3 reads CASSTAQRGTQYF. CDR3 sequence (DNA): TGTGCCAGCAGTACTGCTCAACGGGGTACGCAGTATTTT.

This clone has a single count. CDR3 loop: CASSPEASGANVLTF. CDR3 coding DNA: TGTGCCAGCTCACCAGAGGCCTCTGGGGCCAACGTCCTGACTTTC. The chain is built from TRBV18 and TRBJ2-6; D is undetermined. V was trimmed by 2 bases and J by 0 bases, leaving 5 bases between them. The CDR3 spans 15 residues. From germline, CDR1 is KGHSH and CDR2 LQKENI. Looking up the rest from reference TRBV18 and TRBJ2-6 gives the full variable domain: NAGVMQNPRHLVRRRGQEARLRCSPMKGHSHVYWYRQLPEEGLKFMVYLQKENIIDESGMPKERFSAEFPKEGPSILRIQQVVRGDSAAYFCASSPEASGANVLTFGAGSRLTVL.

CDR3: CATAGGPDNEQFF. In nucleotides, the CDR3 is TGCGCCACCGCGGGGGGGCCGGATAATGAGCAGTTCTTC. This chain joins TRBV5-1 and TRBJ2-1, with 9 bases fitting TRBD2. V shed 9 bases and J 7 bases; nucleotides not matched to a gene: 8. Germline CDR1 is SGHRS and CDR2 is YFSETQ. The length of the CDR3 is 13 residues. Drawing the rest from reference TRBV5-1 and TRBJ2-1, the complete variable domain is KAGVTQTPRYLIKTRGQQVTLSCSPISGHRSVSWYQQTPGQGLQFLFEYFSETQRNKGNFPGRFSGRQFSNSRSEMNVSTLELGDSALYLCATAGGPDNEQFFGPGTRLTVL.

In regard to this clone: The same CDR3 arises from other DNA sequences in this sample as well. The V call is TRBV19, the J call TRBJ2-5; D is unresolved. From germline, CDR1 is LNHDA and CDR2 SQIVND (reference sequence). With 2 bases removed from V and 2 bases from J, the gap between germline ends came to 9 bases. This CDR3 contains 14 residues. CDR3: CASSISAVQETQYF. For the CDR3, the DNA is TGTGCCAGTAGTATATCGGCGGTTCAAGAGACCCAGTACTTC.